These 27 T cell receptor beta chains came from one sample sequenced in a study of Ad26.COV2.S vaccination and SARS-CoV-2 variants. Treatment: roughly 19 received Ad26.COV2.S at low or high dose, single or two shots; about five received placebo; per-sample allocation not given. Samples came from day 63 after the first vaccine or placebo injection. Only in-frame clones appear in the TCRdb table, and some are missing; sequencing was by immunoSEQ multiplex PCR. The sample carries 410,000 or so clones, approximately 92% recorded once. Here the sequenced sample was peripheral blood, taken in a trial of Ad26.COV2.S vaccine versus placebo. The receptors stem from a person between 18 and 65 years old who received the Ad26.COV2.S COVID-19 vaccine or a placebo.

V gene TRBV27 combines with J gene TRBJ1-5; tentative D call: TRBD1 (6 bases). The germline V gene has CDR1 MNHEY and CDR2 SMNVEV (reference sequence). Deletions cut 7 bases from V and 5 bases from J, with 12 bases between. The CDR3 spans 13 residues. The chain's CDR3 is CASTRGPYQPQHF. CDR3 DNA: TGTGCCAGCACCCGGGGGCCGTATCAGCCCCAGCATTTT.

For this clone: Additional DNA sequences in this sample encode the identical CDR3. The chain has TRBV3-1 (or the pseudogene TRBV3-2) and TRBJ2-5; D is unresolved. V was shortened by 4 bases and J by 0 bases, with 9 bases between the two germline ends. This CDR3 comprises 14 residues. Germline V lookup: CDR1 LGHDT, CDR2 YNNKEL (reference sequence). The CDR3 nucleotides are TGTGCCAGCAGCCTCCGAGGTTACCAAGAGACCCAGTACTTC. Protein: CASSLRGYQETQYF.

The V and J genes are TRBV5-1 and TRBJ1-4, with 7 positions matching TRBD1. Unmatched junction bases numbered 5, after V lost 3 bases and J lost 3 bases. Germline lookup yields CDR1 SGHRS and CDR2 YFSETQ. The CDR3 sequence is 15 residues long. The CDR3 DNA sequence: TGCGCCAGCAGCTCACAGGGGAGTCCTAATGAAAAACTGTTTTTT. This codes for CASSSQGSPNEKLFF.

This clone was observed a single time. The rearrangement uses TRBV4-1 and TRBJ2-5; D unresolved. V dropped 1 base and J dropped 0 bases, with 3 bases sitting between them. Germline V gene data show CDR1 as MGHRA and CDR2 as YSYEKL. The CDR3 has 13 amino acids. The CDR3 bases are TGCGCCAGCAGCCAAGTCCACCAAGAGACCCAGTACTTC. Translated, it gives CASSQVHQETQYF.

V is TRBV28 and J is TRBJ2-7, with 8 bases fitting TRBD1. The CDR3 sequence is 15 residues long. Per the germline V gene, CDR1 is MDHEN and CDR2 is SYDVKM. V gave up 4 bases and J gave up 1 base; unmatched junction bases: 6. CDR3 residues: CASSSQGAGSYEQYF. As DNA, the CDR3 is TGTGCCAGCAGTTCTCAGGGGGCTGGTTCCTACGAGCAGTACTTC. The variable domain in full, completed from reference TRBV28 and TRBJ2-7, reads DVKVTQSSRYLVKRTGEKVFLECVQDMDHENMFWYRQDPGLGLRLIYFSYDVKMKEKGDIPEGYSVSREKKERFSLILESASTNQTSMYLCASSSQGAGSYEQYFGPGTRLTVT.

The V gene is TRBV6-5, the J gene TRBJ1-1; 10 nucleotides line up with TRBD1. This CDR3 contains 16 residues. The junction had 7 bases not matched to a gene; V was cut back by 2 bases and J by 4 bases. CDR1 and CDR2 from the germline V gene are MNHEY and SVGAGI. Here the CDR3 reads CASSYRTGGDSTEAFF. The CDR3 DNA reads as TGTGCCAGCAGTTACAGGACAGGGGGGGATAGCACTGAAGCTTTCTTT.

This CDR3 is CASSLVSGYTGELFF. The CDR3 DNA sequence: TGTGCCAGCAGCTTGGTGTCAGGTTATACGGGGGAGCTGTTTTTT. The V call is TRBV5-6, the J call TRBJ2-2; D is undetermined. The V gene's germline CDR1 is SGHDT and CDR2 YYEEEE. CDR3 length: 15 residues. Trimming shortened V by 0 bases and J by 8 bases, and 14 bases separated the two germline ends.

The V and J genes are TRBV4-3 and TRBJ2-1, with D perhaps assigned TRBD1 or TRBD2 (6 bases each). CDR3 length: 17 amino acids. Trimming pared 0 bases from V and 2 bases from J, leaving 14 bases between. Per germline, CDR1 LGHNA and CDR2 YSLEER. The CDR3 here is CASSQEGVGGPYNEQFF. CDR3 in DNA: TGCGCCAGCAGCCAAGAAGGAGTGGGGGGCCCCTACAATGAGCAGTTCTTC.

V gene TRBV12-5 combines with J gene TRBJ1-2; D gene ambiguous. The CDR3 totals 16 residues. Trimming took 0 bases from V and 3 from J, leaving 14 bases between them. In germline, CDR1 is LGHNT, CDR2 FRNRAP. CDR3 region: CASGLVPGIRDYGYTF. The CDR3 region has the DNA TGTGCTAGTGGTTTGGTCCCCGGGATTAGGGACTATGGCTACACCTTC. Complete variable domain (other parts from reference TRBV12-5 and TRBJ1-2): DARVTQTPRHKVTEMGQEVTMRCQPILGHNTVFWYRQTMMQGLELLAYFRNRAPLDDSGMPKDRFSAEMPDATLATLKIQPSEPRDSAVYFCASGLVPGIRDYGYTFGSGTRLTVV.

The rearrangement joins TRBV20-1 to TRBJ1-5; D might be TRBD1 (5 bases). The CDR3 extends over 13 amino acids. Germline CDR1 reads DFQATT; CDR2 reads SNEGSKA (reference sequence). V shed 3 bases and J shed 6 bases, with 12 bases lying between them. The CDR3 nucleotides are TGCAGTGCTAGTGGGGGGAGGGGTCAGCCCCAGCATTTT. Translating it yields CSASGGRGQPQHF.

V gene TRBV4-3 combines with J gene TRBJ2-6; 11 bases line up with TRBD2. CDR1 and CDR2 from the germline V gene are LGHNA and YSLEER. V was clipped by 0 bases and J by 1 base; unmatched bases: 2. The CDR3 sequence is 18 residues long. The CDR3 region has the DNA TGCGCCAGCAGCCAAGAGCTAGCGGGGGGTTCTGGGGCCAACGTCCTGACTTTC. Its protein product is CASSQELAGGSGANVLTF.

CDR3 nucleotide sequence: TGTGCCAGCAGCTTTCGGGTTGGGGCGACCACCGGGGAGCTGTTTTTT. It translates to CASSFRVGATTGELFF. The rearrangement uses TRBV5-4 and TRBJ2-2; perhaps TRBD1 as D (5 bases). Germline CDR1 and CDR2: SGHNT and YYREEE (reference sequence). Trimming left V 2 bases short and J 4 bases short, with 15 bases between. The CDR3 is 16 amino acids. The variable domain in full, with the rest retrieved from reference TRBV5-4 and TRBJ2-2, is ETGVTQSPTHLIKTRGQQVTLRCSSQSGHNTVSWYQQALGQGPQFIFQYYREEENGRGNFPPRFSGLQFPNYSSELNVNALELDDSALYLCASSFRVGATTGELFFGEGSRLTVL.

Written as DNA, the CDR3 is TGTGCCTGGAGTACGTCAGGGGTACAGCCCCAGCATTTT. Its protein is CAWSTSGVQPQHF. This chain links TRBV30 with TRBJ1-5; TRBD1 is a possible D gene (6 bases). Looked up from germline, CDR1 is GTSNPN and CDR2 is SVGIG (reference sequence). This CDR3 contains 13 residues. The V and J ends lost 2 bases and 7 bases respectively, with 12 bases between them.

This clone was counted a single time. This chain links TRBV18 with TRBJ2-2; 8 bases match TRBD1. V lost 3 bases, J lost 6 bases, and 6 bases stayed unmatched. CDR1 is KGHSH and CDR2 is LQKENI in the germline V gene. The CDR3 sequence is 15 residues long. DNA of the CDR3: TGTGCCAGCTCACCTCGACAGGGGAAGGCCGGGGAGCTGTTTTTT. Protein sequence: CASSPRQGKAGELFF.

This clone was seen only a few times. J is TRBJ1-3 and V is TRBV9; D unclear. The CDR3 covers 12 residues. V was pared by 0 bases and J by 8 bases, with 6 bases between. The germline CDR1 and CDR2 sequences are SGDLS and YYNGEE. The CDR3 sequence: CASSVDTDTIYF. The CDR3 DNA reads TGTGCCAGCAGCGTAGACACAGACACCATATATTTT.

This chain connects TRBV4-3 to TRBJ1-1; D not certain. This CDR3 comprises 15 residues. Trimming took off 0 bases at V and 12 bases at J, with 20 bases between the two ends. Germline-derived CDR1 and CDR2 are LGHNA and YSLEER. The CDR3 reads CASSQDRVSSRSPFF. The CDR3 DNA reads TGCGCCAGCAGCCAAGATCGGGTCAGTTCTAGGTCGCCTTTCTTT.

V and J are TRBV3-1 (or the pseudogene TRBV3-2) and TRBJ2-3; 8 bases line up with TRBD2. The CDR3 has 16 residues. CDR1 is LGHDT, CDR2 YNNKEL, per germline (reference sequence). The V segment lost 4 bases and the J segment 6 bases; nucleotides outside the gene matches: 12. CDR3 sequence (DNA): TGTGCCAGCAGCCCTCCTCCGCGGGGGGCATTTGATACGCAGTATTTT. Translating gives CASSPPPRGAFDTQYF.

V gene TRBV28 combines with J gene TRBJ1-6, with TRBD1 identical over 9 bases. The ends lost 8 bases at V and 9 bases at J; junction bases unmatched: 8. Germline CDR1 and CDR2: MDHEN and SYDVKM. This CDR3 region has 14 residues. The CDR3 nucleotides read TGTGCCAGCCAAACAGGGGGCTGGGGTTCACCCCTCCACTTT. Residues: CASQTGGWGSPLHF.

The V gene is TRBV24-1, the J gene TRBJ2-3; D is unresolved. CDR1 is KGHDR, CDR2 SFDVKD, per germline. V was clipped by 1 base and J by 1 base, with 11 bases between them. This CDR3 region has 16 residues. CDR3 protein: CATSDFETPRTDTQYF. Written as DNA, the CDR3 is TGTGCCACCAGTGATTTCGAAACACCTCGCACAGATACGCAGTATTTT.

The genes are TRBV6-2 or TRBV6-3 and TRBJ1-1; D gene ambiguous. CDR1 and CDR2 (germline): MNHEY, SVGEGT. V was trimmed by 4 bases and J by 6 bases, leaving 15 bases between them. This CDR3 has 14 residues. CDR3 nucleotides: TGTGCCAGCAGTTCGAGTCTCGGCCTTGCTGAAGCTTTCTTT. Protein sequence: CASSSSLGLAEAFF.

The J gene is TRBJ1-5, the V gene TRBV12-3 or TRBV12-4, with D unclear. The CDR3 sequence is 13 residues long. Trimming shortened V by 8 bases and J by 4 bases, and 12 bases separated the two germline ends. The CDR3 DNA reads TGTGCCAGCGGACCAAGTGGGAATCAGCCCCAGCATTTT. It codes for CASGPSGNQPQHF.

V and J are TRBV6-5 and TRBJ1-4, with 9 bases matching TRBD1. CDR3 length equals 15 residues. Germline V gene sequence: CDR1 MNHEY, CDR2 SVGAGI. Trimming at V came to 0 bases and at J to 7 bases, leaving 3 bases not matched to a gene. CDR3 region: CASSYSGQGIEKLFF. In DNA, the CDR3 is TGTGCCAGCAGTTACTCCGGACAGGGGATTGAAAAACTGTTTTTT.

A few counts support this clone. V is TRBV19 and J is TRBJ2-7, with 10 bases aligning to TRBD1. The CDR3 has 15 amino acids. After removal of 1 base from V and 3 bases from J, the junction contained 3 bases not matched to a gene. CDR1 is LNHDA and CDR2 is SQIVND in the germline V gene (reference sequence). The CDR3 nucleotides are TGTGCCAGTAGTATAGCGGACAGGGGGGTCTACGAGCAGTACTTC. Amino acids: CASSIADRGVYEQYF.

The chain combines TRBV3-1 (or the pseudogene TRBV3-2) with TRBJ2-3, with a possible D match to TRBD2 (6 bases). V lost 8 bases, J lost 4 bases, and 16 bases lay in between. There are 14 residues in the CDR3. From germline, CDR1 is LGHDT and CDR2 YNNKEL (reference sequence). In DNA form, the CDR3 reads TGTGCCAGCCGGGAGTCCGGGGTTCCAGATACGCAGTATTTT. Its protein is CASRESGVPDTQYF.

This sequence joins TRBV7-2 and TRBJ2-3, with TRBD2 matching 9 bases. The germline V gene has CDR1 SGHTA and CDR2 FQGNSA. Trimming at V came to 2 bases and at J to 6 bases, leaving 12 bases not matched to a gene. The CDR3 contains 17 residues. The CDR3 reads CASSLSLGLASSDTQYF. As DNA, the CDR3 is TGTGCCAGCAGCTTATCCCTCGGACTAGCGTCTTCGGATACGCAGTATTTT.

The rearrangement uses TRBV19 and TRBJ1-2, with 10 bases aligning to TRBD1. Germline-derived CDR1 and CDR2 are LNHDA and SQIVND (reference sequence). The V segment lost 5 bases and the J segment 4 bases; nucleotides outside the gene matches: 7. The CDR3 is 15 residues long. DNA for the CDR3: TGTGCCAGTAGTTCCGGACAGGGGGATACCTATGGCTACACCTTC. This gives the protein CASSSGQGDTYGYTF.

This clone has more than one count but fewer than ten. The chain combines TRBV25-1 with TRBJ1-6, with a tentative D call TRBD1 (5 bases). Trimming removed 7 bases at V and 6 bases at J, with 16 bases between. CDR3 length equals 15 residues. Germline assignment: CDR1 MGHDK and CDR2 SYGVNS. The DNA of the CDR3 is TGTGCCAGCAACACCCCGGGACCGGCTAATTCACCCCTCCACTTT. Protein sequence: CASNTPGPANSPLHF.